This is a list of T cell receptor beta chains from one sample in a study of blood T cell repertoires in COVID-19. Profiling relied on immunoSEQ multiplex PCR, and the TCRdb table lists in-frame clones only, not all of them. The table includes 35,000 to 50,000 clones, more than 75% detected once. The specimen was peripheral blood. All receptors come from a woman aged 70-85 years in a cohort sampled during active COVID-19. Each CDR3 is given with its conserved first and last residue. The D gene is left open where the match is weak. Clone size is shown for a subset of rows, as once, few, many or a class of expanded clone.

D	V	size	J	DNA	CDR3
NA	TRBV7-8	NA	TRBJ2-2	TGTGCCAGCAGCCCGTACGTCGGGGTTGCCGGGGAGCTGTTTTTT	CASSPYVGVAGELFF
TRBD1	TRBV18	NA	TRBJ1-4	TGTGCCAGCTCCCCCGGAGAGGGGGCGCCTGAAAAACTGTTTTTT	CASSPGEGAPEKLFF
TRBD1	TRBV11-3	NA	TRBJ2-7	TGTGCCAGCAGCCGGGGACAGGGCGGCGAGCAGTACTTC	CASSRGQGGEQYF
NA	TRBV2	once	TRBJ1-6	TGTGCCAGCAGTGTACCGGGGTACGACTCACCCCTCCACTTT	CASSVPGYDSPLHF
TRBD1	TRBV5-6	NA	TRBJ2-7	TGTGCCAGCAGCTACGGACAGGGGCCATACGAGCAGTACTTC	CASSYGQGPYEQYF
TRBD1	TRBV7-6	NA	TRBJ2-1	TGTGCCAGCAGCCGACCAGGGACAGCATACAATGAGCAGTTCTTC	CASSRPGTAYNEQFF
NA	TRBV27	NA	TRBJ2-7	TGTGCCAGCAGCCCCTCTGGGGGCCACGAGCAGTACTTC	CASSPSGGHEQYF
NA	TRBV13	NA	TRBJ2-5	TGTGCCAGCAGCCACGGACAGCCCTCAGAGACCCAGTACTTC	CASSHGQPSETQYF
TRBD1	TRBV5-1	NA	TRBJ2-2	TGCGCCAGCAGCTTGGAATACAGGGGCCCGAACACCGGGGAGCTGTTTTTT	CASSLEYRGPNTGELFF
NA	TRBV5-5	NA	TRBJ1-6	TGTGCCAGCAGCCCGAGGGTAGGAGATTCACCCCTCCACTTT	CASSPRVGDSPLHF
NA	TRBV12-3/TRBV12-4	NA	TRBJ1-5	TGTGCCAGCAGTTTCGAGGGCCCGAGGTCCCAGCATTTT	CASSFEGPRSQHF
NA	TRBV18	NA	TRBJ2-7	TGTGCCAGCTCACTCGGGCAGGGCGTCCACGAGCAGTACTTC	CASSLGQGVHEQYF
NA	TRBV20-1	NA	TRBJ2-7	TGCAGTGCTAGCCAGGGTGAAGAGCAGTACTTC	CSASQGEEQYF
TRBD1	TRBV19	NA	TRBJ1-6	TGTGCCAGTATGGGGACAGGGAATAATTCACCCCTCCACTTT	CASMGTGNNSPLHF
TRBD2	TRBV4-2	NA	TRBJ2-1	TGTGCCAGCAGCCAAGGACTAGCGGGAGTTGAGCAGTTCTTC	CASSQGLAGVEQFF
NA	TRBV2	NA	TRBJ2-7	TGTGCCAGCAGGGGAGGCGAGACAGCCGGCTACGAGCAGTACTTC	CASRGGETAGYEQYF